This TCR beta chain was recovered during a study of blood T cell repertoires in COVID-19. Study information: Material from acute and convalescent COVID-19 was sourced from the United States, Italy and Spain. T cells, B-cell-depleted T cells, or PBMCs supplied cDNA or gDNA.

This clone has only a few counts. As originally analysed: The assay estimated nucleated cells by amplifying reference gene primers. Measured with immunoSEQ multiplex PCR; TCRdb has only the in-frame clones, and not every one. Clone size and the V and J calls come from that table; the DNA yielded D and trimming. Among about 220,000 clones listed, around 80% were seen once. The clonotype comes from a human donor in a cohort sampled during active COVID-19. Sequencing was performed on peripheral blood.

The CDR3 bases are TGTGCCAGCAGCTCCTCGGACAGCACCTACGAGCAGTACTTC. Protein: CASSSSDSTYEQYF. The chain recombines TRBV13 with TRBJ2-7; D might be TRBD1 (6 bases). Germline loops: CDR1 PRHDT, CDR2 FYEKMQ (reference sequence). This CDR3 contains 14 residues. The V end lost 4 bases, the J end lost 2 bases, and 12 bases lay between the germline ends.